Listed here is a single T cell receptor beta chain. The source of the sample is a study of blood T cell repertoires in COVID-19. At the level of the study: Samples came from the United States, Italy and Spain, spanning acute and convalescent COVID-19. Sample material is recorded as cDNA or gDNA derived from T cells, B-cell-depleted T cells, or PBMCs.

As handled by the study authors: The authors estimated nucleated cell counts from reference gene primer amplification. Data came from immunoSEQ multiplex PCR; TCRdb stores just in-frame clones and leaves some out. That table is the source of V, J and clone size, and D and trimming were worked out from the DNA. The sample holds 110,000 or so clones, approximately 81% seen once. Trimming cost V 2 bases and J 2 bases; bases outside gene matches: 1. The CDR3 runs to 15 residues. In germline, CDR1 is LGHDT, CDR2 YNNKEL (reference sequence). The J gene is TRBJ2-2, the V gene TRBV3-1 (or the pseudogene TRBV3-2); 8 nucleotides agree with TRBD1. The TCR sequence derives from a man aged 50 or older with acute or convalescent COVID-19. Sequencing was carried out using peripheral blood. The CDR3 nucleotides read TGTGCCAGCAGCCAACCAGGGGGCAACACCGGGGAGCTGTTTTTT. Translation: CASSQPGGNTGELFF.